This T cell receptor (beta chain) was documented in a study of cytomegalovirus exposure and HLA in healthy donors. The CDR3 is made up of 20 amino acids. V was clipped by 4 bases and J by 7 bases; unmatched bases: 20. Germline V lookup: CDR1 SGHKS, CDR2 YYEKEE (reference sequence). A remark on this clone: Its antigen is undetermined.

The study ran its PCR with 60 Vbeta and 13 Jbeta primers. The table came from immunoSEQ multiplex PCR; TCRdb's copy has only in-frame clones and leaves some out. In the table there are roughly 100,000 clones, roughly 80% of which are singletons. Broader study findings: Trimming of TCR beta V- and J-genes showed a link, identified in a later analysis, to a missense DCLRE1C variant.

The rearrangement joins TRBV5-5 to TRBJ1-6, with TRBD1 identical over 10 bases. This receptor was identified in a female donor in good health and CMV-seronegative. The sample was PBMCs. In DNA, the CDR3 is TGTGCCAGCAGCCCCGAACCGGGACAGGGGCTCCTCTATATGAATTCACCCCTCCACTTT. This sequence encodes CASSPEPGQGLLYMNSPLHF.